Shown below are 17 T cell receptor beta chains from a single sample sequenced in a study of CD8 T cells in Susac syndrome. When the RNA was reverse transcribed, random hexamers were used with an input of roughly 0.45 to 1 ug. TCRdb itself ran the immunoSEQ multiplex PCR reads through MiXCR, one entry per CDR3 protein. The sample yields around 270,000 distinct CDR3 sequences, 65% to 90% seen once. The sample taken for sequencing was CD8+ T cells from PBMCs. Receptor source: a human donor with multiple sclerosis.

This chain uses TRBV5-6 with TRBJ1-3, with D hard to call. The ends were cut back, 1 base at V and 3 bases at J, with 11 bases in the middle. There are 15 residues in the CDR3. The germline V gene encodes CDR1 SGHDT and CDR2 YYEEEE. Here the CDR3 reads CASSLSGALGNTIYF. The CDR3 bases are TGTGCCAGCAGCTTGTCTGGAGCGCTTGGAAACACCATATATTTT.

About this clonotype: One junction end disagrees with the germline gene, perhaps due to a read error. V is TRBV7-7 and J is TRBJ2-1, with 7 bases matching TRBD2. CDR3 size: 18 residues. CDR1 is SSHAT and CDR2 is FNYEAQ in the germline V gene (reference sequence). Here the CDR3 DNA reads TGTGCTAGCAGCTTAGGAGTGGGAGGGTATCGCTCCTACAATGAGCAGTTCTTC. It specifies CASSLGVGGYRSYNEQFF.

As DNA, the CDR3 is TGTGCCAGCACTACGTGGGGGGAAGGCTACGAGCAGTACTTC. Translating it yields CASTTWGEGYEQYF. The V gene is TRBV6-1, the J gene TRBJ2-7, with a weak D call TRBD2 (6 bases). This CDR3 comprises 14 residues. V lost 7 bases to trimming and J lost 3 bases, with 16 bases between them. Germline values: CDR1 MNHNS, CDR2 SASEGT.

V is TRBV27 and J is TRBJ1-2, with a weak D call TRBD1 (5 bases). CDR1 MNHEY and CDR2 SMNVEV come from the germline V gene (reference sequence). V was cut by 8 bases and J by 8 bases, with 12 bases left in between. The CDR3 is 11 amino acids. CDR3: CASGRGGGYTF. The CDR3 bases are TGTGCCAGCGGCCGGGGGGGAGGCTACACCTTC.

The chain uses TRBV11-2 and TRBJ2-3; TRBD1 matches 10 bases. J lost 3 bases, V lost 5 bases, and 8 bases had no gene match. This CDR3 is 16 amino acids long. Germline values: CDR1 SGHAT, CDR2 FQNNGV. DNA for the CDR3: TGTGCCAGCAGCCCTGGGACAGGGGCGAGGACAGATACGCAGTATTTT. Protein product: CASSPGTGARTDTQYF.

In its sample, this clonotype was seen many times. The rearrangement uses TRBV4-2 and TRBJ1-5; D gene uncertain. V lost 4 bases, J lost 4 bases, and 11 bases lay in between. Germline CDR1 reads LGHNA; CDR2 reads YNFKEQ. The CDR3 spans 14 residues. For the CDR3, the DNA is TGTGCCAGCAGCCTAACTCCGGGGAATCAGCCCCAGCATTTT. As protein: CASSLTPGNQPQHF.

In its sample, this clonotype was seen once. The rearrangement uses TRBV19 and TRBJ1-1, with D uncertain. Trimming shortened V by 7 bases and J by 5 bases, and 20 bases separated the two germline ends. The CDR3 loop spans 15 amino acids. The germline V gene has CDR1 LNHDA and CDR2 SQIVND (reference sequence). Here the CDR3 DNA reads TGTGCCAGTACGTCGTACTACGCTCTTTGGACTGAAGCTTTCTTT. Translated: CASTSYYALWTEAFF.

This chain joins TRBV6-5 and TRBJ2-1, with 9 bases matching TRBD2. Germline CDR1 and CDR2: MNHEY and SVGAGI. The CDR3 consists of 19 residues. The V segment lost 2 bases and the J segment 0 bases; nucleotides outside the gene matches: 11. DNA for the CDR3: TGTGCCAGCAGTTACGGCCTAGCGGGACAAGGGGCCTCCTACAATGAGCAGTTCTTC. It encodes CASSYGLAGQGASYNEQFF.

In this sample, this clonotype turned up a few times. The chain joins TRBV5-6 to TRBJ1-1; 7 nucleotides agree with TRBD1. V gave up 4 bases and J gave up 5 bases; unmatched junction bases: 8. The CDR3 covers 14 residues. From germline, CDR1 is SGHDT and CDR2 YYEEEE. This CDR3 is CASSEDRRWTEAFF. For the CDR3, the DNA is TGTGCCAGCAGCGAGGACAGGCGTTGGACTGAAGCTTTCTTT.

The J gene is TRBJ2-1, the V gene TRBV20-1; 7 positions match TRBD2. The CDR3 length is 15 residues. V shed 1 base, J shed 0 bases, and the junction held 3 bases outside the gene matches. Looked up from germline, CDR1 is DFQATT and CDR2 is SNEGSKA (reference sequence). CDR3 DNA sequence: TGCAGTGCTAGAGCCGGCGGGAGCTCCTACAATGAGCAGTTCTTC. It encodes CSARAGGSSYNEQFF.

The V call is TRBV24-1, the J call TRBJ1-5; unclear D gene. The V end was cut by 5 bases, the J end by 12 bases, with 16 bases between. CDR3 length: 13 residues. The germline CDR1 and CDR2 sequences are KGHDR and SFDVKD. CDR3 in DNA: TGTGCCACCAGTGCAGTGGCGAACAGTTACCAGCATTTT. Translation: CATSAVANSYQHF.

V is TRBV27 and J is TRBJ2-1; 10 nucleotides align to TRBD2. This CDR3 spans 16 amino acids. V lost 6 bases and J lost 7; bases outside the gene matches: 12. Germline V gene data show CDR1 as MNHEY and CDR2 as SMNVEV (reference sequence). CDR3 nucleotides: TGTGCCAGCAGCCTTATGCTAGCGGGAGTTGGAAATGAGCAGTTCTTC. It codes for CASSLMLAGVGNEQFF.

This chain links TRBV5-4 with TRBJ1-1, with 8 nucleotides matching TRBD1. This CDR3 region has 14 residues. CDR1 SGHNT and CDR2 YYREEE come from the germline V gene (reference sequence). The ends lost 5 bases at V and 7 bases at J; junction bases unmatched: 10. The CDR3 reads CASSYRGSSGEAFF. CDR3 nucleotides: TGTGCCAGCAGTTACAGGGGGTCGTCGGGTGAAGCTTTCTTT.

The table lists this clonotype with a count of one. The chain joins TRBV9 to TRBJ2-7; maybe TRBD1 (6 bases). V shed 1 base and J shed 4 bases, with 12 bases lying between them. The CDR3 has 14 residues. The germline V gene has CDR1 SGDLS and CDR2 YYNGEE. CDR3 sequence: CASSVPGDPYEQYF. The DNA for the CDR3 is TGTGCCAGCAGCGTACCAGGGGATCCATACGAGCAGTACTTC.

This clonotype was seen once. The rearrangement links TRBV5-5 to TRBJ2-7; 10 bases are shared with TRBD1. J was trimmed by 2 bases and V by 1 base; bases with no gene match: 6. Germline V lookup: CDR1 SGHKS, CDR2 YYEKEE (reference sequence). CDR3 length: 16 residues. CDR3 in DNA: TGTGCCAGCAGCTTGTTCTACGGGACAGGGGCCTACGAGCAGTACTTC. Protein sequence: CASSLFYGTGAYEQYF.

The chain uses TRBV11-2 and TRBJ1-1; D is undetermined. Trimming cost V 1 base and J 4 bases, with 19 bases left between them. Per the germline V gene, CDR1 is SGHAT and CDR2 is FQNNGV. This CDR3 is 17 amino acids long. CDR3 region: CASSLGVGVPPGTEAFF. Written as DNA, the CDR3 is TGTGCCAGCAGCTTAGGGGTTGGGGTCCCTCCGGGCACTGAAGCTTTCTTT. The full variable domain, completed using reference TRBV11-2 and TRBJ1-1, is EAGVAQSPRYKIIEKRQSVAFWCNPISGHATLYWYQQILGQGPKLLIQFQNNGVVDDSQLPKDRFSAERLKGVDSTLKIQPAKLEDSAVYLCASSLGVGVPPGTEAFFGQGTRLTVV.

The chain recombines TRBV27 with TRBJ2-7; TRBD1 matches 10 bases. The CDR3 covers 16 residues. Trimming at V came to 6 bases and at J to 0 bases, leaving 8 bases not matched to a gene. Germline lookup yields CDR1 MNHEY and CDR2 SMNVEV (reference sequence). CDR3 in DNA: TGTGCCAGCAGGGCCCGACAGGGGGCCAACTCCTACGAGCAGTACTTC. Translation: CASRARQGANSYEQYF.